Listed here are 31 T cell receptor beta chains from one sample, sequenced in a study of preoperative IRX-2 immunotherapy in early breast cancer. Noted treatment: preoperative locoregional IRX-2 cytokine immunotherapy. Data came from immunoSEQ multiplex PCR; TCRdb stores just in-frame clones and leaves some out. This table has 6,400 or so clones, around 74% appearing once. This material consisted of tumor tissue, taken before IRX-2 immunotherapy. The receptors were sampled from a human donor with breast cancer.

Relative to its sample, this clone is medium-sized. The gene calls are TRBV6-8 and TRBJ1-1; no reliable D call. Germline CDR1 is MNHGY and CDR2 is SAAAGT. With 5 bases removed from V and 5 bases from J, the gap between germline ends came to 9 bases. This CDR3 is 12 amino acids long. CDR3 nucleotide sequence: TGTGCCAGCAGTGGACGGCTAACTGAAGCTTTCTTT. Amino acids: CASSGRLTEAFF.

This clone was counted once. The V gene is TRBV30, the J gene TRBJ1-5; the D is unclear. Germline V CDR1 and CDR2: GTSNPN, SVGIG (reference sequence). V was trimmed by 4 bases and J by 1 base, leaving 11 bases between them. The CDR3 has 14 residues. Here the CDR3 DNA reads TGTGCCTGGAACCCAGTTGAGAGCAATCAGCCCCAGCATTTT. Translating gives CAWNPVESNQPQHF.

There are a few counts of this clone. The chain has TRBV6-8 and TRBJ1-3, with D perhaps matching TRBD1 (5 bases). In germline, CDR1 is MNHGY, CDR2 SAAAGT. This CDR3 has 16 amino acids. Trimming shortened V by 2 bases and J by 7 bases, and 18 bases separated the two germline ends. CDR3 DNA sequence: TGTGCCAGCAGTTACGCGCCCCAGGGACGAGGGAACACCATATATTTT. Its translation is CASSYAPQGRGNTIYF.

V gene TRBV23-1 combines with J gene TRBJ1-1; 8 positions agree with TRBD1. TRBV23-1 is an open reading frame whose function is uncertain. The J segment lost 7 bases and the V segment lost 6 bases, leaving 10 bases of the junction unmatched. The CDR3 is 14 amino acids. CDR3 nucleotides: TGCGCCAGCAGCCTGGGCTGGGGGACAGGTGAAGCTTTCTTT. Protein sequence: CASSLGWGTGEAFF.

This chain links TRBV19 with TRBJ2-2; 11 bases align to TRBD2. Trimming at V came to 5 bases and at J to 7 bases, leaving 12 bases not matched to a gene. The CDR3 runs 17 residues. In germline, CDR1 is LNHDA, CDR2 SQIVND (reference sequence). The CDR3 here is CASSVTSGGKYVGELFF. CDR3 sequence (DNA): TGTGCCAGTAGTGTTACTAGCGGGGGCAAATATGTCGGGGAGCTGTTTTTT. The variable domain in full, completed from reference TRBV19 and TRBJ2-2, reads DGGITQSPKYLFRKEGQNVTLSCEQNLNHDAMYWYRQDPGQGLRLIYYSQIVNDFQKGDIAEGYSVSREKKESFPLTVTSAQKNPTAFYLCASSVTSGGKYVGELFFGEGSRLTVL.

This clone has only one observation. The J gene is TRBJ1-1, the V gene TRBV5-1; TRBD1 might be the D (5 bases). This CDR3 comprises 15 residues. Germline V lookup: CDR1 SGHRS, CDR2 YFSETQ. V dropped 0 bases and J dropped 0 bases, with 9 bases sitting between them. Written as DNA, the CDR3 is TGCGCCAGCAGCTTGGCGGCAGGGATGAACACTGAAGCTTTCTTT. Translating gives CASSLAAGMNTEAFF.

This clone showed up just once. The chain combines TRBV18 with TRBJ2-3, with a possible D match to TRBD2 (6 bases). CDR1 and CDR2 (germline): KGHSH, LQKENI. V was shortened by 2 bases and J by 1 base, with 10 bases between the two germline ends. This CDR3 region has 15 residues. CDR3 DNA: TGTGCCAGCTCACCATTGGGCGGGGGCACAGATACGCAGTATTTT. Protein: CASSPLGGGTDTQYF.

V gene TRBV6-8 combines with J gene TRBJ1-6; D is uncertain. Trimming removed 2 bases at V and 6 bases at J, with 17 bases between. The length of the CDR3 is 17 residues. Germline CDR1 MNHGY, CDR2 SAAAGT. The CDR3 region is CASSYRLKTLANSPLHF. The CDR3, as DNA: TGTGCCAGCAGTTACCGTCTTAAGACGCTCGCTAATTCACCCCTCCACTTT.

The rearrangement links TRBV18 to TRBJ1-1, with TRBD1 identical over 8 bases. CDR3 length: 13 amino acids. The germline CDR1 and CDR2 sequences are KGHSH and LQKENI. J was trimmed by 5 bases and V by 6 bases; bases with no gene match: 5. CDR3: CASSKQGGTEAFF. The CDR3 bases are TGTGCCAGCTCGAAACAGGGGGGGACTGAAGCTTTCTTT.

This clone appeared once. V usage is TRBV30 and J usage is TRBJ1-2, with TRBD1 identical over 9 bases. The germline V gene encodes CDR1 GTSNPN and CDR2 SVGIG (reference sequence). V was pared by 7 bases and J by 2 bases, with 5 bases of the junction left unmatched. This CDR3 has 13 residues. The CDR3, as DNA: TGTGCCTCGATACAGGGGGCCAACTATGGCTACACCTTC. This codes for CASIQGANYGYTF.

This clone has a single count. This chain uses TRBV6-8 with TRBJ1-1, with D unresolved. The CDR3 spans 14 residues. Germline values: CDR1 MNHGY, CDR2 SAAAGT. V was shortened by 2 bases and J by 1 base, with 8 bases between the two germline ends. CDR3 nucleotide sequence: TGTGCCAGCAGTTACCTGGGCGGGAACACTGAAGCTTTCTTT. Its translation is CASSYLGGNTEAFF.

CDR3 in amino acids: CASSQGLGYYGYTF. The DNA for the CDR3 is TGTGCCAGCAGCCAAGGGTTGGGATACTATGGCTACACCTTC. The chain links TRBV14 to TRBJ1-2; D gene unclear. V gave up 1 base and J gave up 3 bases, with 9 bases separating them. This CDR3 is built from 14 residues. Germline V CDR1 and CDR2: SGHDN, FVKESK.

The chain uses TRBV19 and TRBJ2-6; D is perhaps TRBD1 or TRBD2 (5 bases each). The CDR3 sequence is 18 residues long. Germline V lookup: CDR1 LNHDA, CDR2 SQIVND (reference sequence). Trimming removed 4 bases at V and 0 bases at J, with 16 bases between. The DNA of the CDR3 is TGTGCCAGTAGTAATTATGGGGGACCCAGCTCTGGGGCCAACGTCCTGACTTTC. Residues: CASSNYGGPSSGANVLTF.

The rearrangement uses TRBV5-1 and TRBJ1-4; 9 bases align to TRBD1. V shed 3 bases, J shed 8 bases, and the junction held 11 bases outside the gene matches. The CDR3 is made up of 16 amino acids. Germline V gene data show CDR1 as SGHRS and CDR2 as YFSETQ. CDR3 in amino acids: CASSSGTGMGEEKLFF. The CDR3 bases are TGCGCCAGCAGCTCAGGGACAGGGATGGGAGAAGAAAAACTGTTTTTT.

The chain employs TRBV5-1 and TRBJ1-6, with D uncertain. Germline V gene lookup returns CDR1 SGHRS and CDR2 YFSETQ. The ends were cut back, 0 bases at V and 0 bases at J, with 10 bases in the middle. CDR3 size: 17 residues. In DNA, the CDR3 is TGCGCCAGCAGCTTGGAGGCTTTGAGCTCCTATAATTCACCCCTCCACTTT. Its protein product is CASSLEALSSYNSPLHF.

This clone ranks as large (0.1 to 1%). V gene TRBV6-8 combines with J gene TRBJ2-1, with TRBD2 matching over 11 bases. Per germline, CDR1 MNHGY and CDR2 SAAAGT. J was trimmed by 7 bases and V by 5 bases; bases with no gene match: 7. This CDR3 spans 15 amino acids. In nucleotides, the CDR3 is TGTGCCAGCAGTGATACTAGCGGGGGCATTAATGAGCAGTTCTTC. Its protein product is CASSDTSGGINEQFF.

CDR3 coding DNA: TGTGCCAGCAGTGATACAGGGGGCTACGTCAATGAGCAGTTCTTC. It codes for CASSDTGGYVNEQFF. V gene TRBV6-8 combines with J gene TRBJ2-1; 9 bases are a match to TRBD1. Germline CDR1 reads MNHGY; CDR2 reads SAAAGT. CDR3 size: 15 residues. Unmatched junction bases numbered 8, after V lost 5 bases and J lost 6 bases.

This clone was observed a few times. The same CDR3 also results from other DNA sequences found in this sample. This chain connects TRBV30 to TRBJ2-1; TRBD1 agrees at 7 bases. CDR1 GTSNPN and CDR2 SVGIG come from the germline V gene (reference sequence). The CDR3 totals 15 residues. V shed 3 bases, J shed 3 bases, and the junction held 8 bases outside the gene matches. CDR3 region: CAWSRGAGGYNEQFF. In nucleotides, the CDR3 is TGTGCCTGGAGCCGAGGGGCAGGGGGCTACAATGAGCAGTTCTTC.

There are a few counts of this clone. The chain is built from TRBV11-3 and TRBJ2-1; 10 bases map to TRBD2. The germline gives CDR1 SGHNT, CDR2 YENEEA. With V trimmed by 2 bases and J by 9 bases, 7 bases remained unmatched. The CDR3 covers 15 residues. DNA of the CDR3: TGTGCCAGCAGCTTAAGCGGGGGGGCAGGCGGTGAGCAGTTCTTC. This encodes CASSLSGGAGGEQFF.

This clone is classed as medium-sized. The chain joins TRBV19 to TRBJ1-2; 9 nucleotides line up with TRBD1. Per the germline V gene, CDR1 is LNHDA and CDR2 is SQIVND (reference sequence). The CDR3 has 13 residues. The ends lost 8 bases at V and 9 bases at J; junction bases unmatched: 10. CDR3 amino acids: CASEETGGRCYTF. In DNA form, the CDR3 reads TGTGCCAGTGAAGAGACAGGGGGGCGATGCTACACCTTC.

This clone was counted a few times. This chain connects TRBV30 to TRBJ1-2; D is undetermined. The CDR3 runs to 12 residues. CDR1 is GTSNPN and CDR2 is SVGIG in the germline V gene (reference sequence). Deletions cut 8 bases from V and 6 bases from J, with 16 bases between. This chain's CDR3 is CAALAGEDGYTF. CDR3 coding DNA: TGTGCCGCACTCGCTGGGGAGGATGGCTACACCTTC.

This chain uses TRBV19 with TRBJ1-2; perhaps TRBD1 as D (6 bases). The CDR3 sequence is 13 residues long. The germline gives CDR1 LNHDA, CDR2 SQIVND (reference sequence). The V end lost 9 bases, the J end lost 4 bases, and 15 bases lay between the germline ends. The CDR3 here is CARPGHRGYGYTF. Here the CDR3 DNA reads TGTGCCAGACCGGGACACAGAGGCTATGGCTACACCTTC. The variable domain in full, completed from reference TRBV19 and TRBJ1-2, reads DGGITQSPKYLFRKEGQNVTLSCEQNLNHDAMYWYRQDPGQGLRLIYYSQIVNDFQKGDIAEGYSVSREKKESFPLTVTSAQKNPTAFYLCARPGHRGYGYTFGSGTRLTVV.

The table lists this clone with a count of one. This chain joins TRBV7-7 and TRBJ1-2, with 7 bases matching TRBD1. After removal of 3 bases from V and 0 bases from J, the junction contained 7 bases not matched to a gene. The CDR3 totals 16 residues. Germline V gene sequence: CDR1 SSHAT, CDR2 FNYEAQ (reference sequence). DNA of the CDR3: TGTGCCAGCAGCTTCGAATTACAGGGGACTAACTATGGCTACACCTTC. It specifies CASSFELQGTNYGYTF.

The chain uses TRBV23-1 and TRBJ2-2; D is possibly TRBD1 (5 bases). TRBV23-1 is treated as an ORF (open reading frame) with a function not yet certain. The CDR3 covers 15 residues. V was clipped by 5 bases and J by 3 bases, with 13 bases between them. CDR3 in amino acids: CASSSRQIHTGELFF. The CDR3 nucleotides read TGCGCCAGCAGTTCCCGACAGATACACACCGGGGAGCTGTTTTTT.

The chain links TRBV5-1 to TRBJ1-4; D perhaps matches TRBD1 (5 bases). V shed 0 bases and J shed 7 bases, with 13 bases lying between them. Germline CDR1 and CDR2: SGHRS and YFSETQ. The CDR3 is 15 residues long. The CDR3 loop is CASSLGAGGGEKLFF. The CDR3 DNA reads TGCGCCAGCAGCTTGGGGGCCGGGGGGGGTGAAAAACTGTTTTTT.

Points on this clone: One junction end does not reproduce the germline sequence, and a read error may be involved. The chain has TRBV30 and TRBJ1-5; the match to TRBD1 covers 8 bases. CDR3 length: 13 residues. Germline CDR1 is GTSNPN and CDR2 is SVGIG (reference sequence). The CDR3 sequence is CAWGQGFNQSQHF. CDR3 DNA sequence: TGTGCCTGGGGACAGGGATTCAATCAGTCCCAGCATTTT.

The V and J genes are TRBV11-3 and TRBJ1-6; possibly TRBD1 for D (6 bases). Germline CDR1 reads SGHNT; CDR2 reads YENEEA. V lost 5 bases, J lost 7 bases, and 18 bases lay in between. The CDR3 runs 16 residues. This CDR3 is CASSPDWGPLNSPLHF. The CDR3 coding sequence is TGTGCCAGCAGCCCTGATTGGGGGCCTTTAAATTCACCCCTCCACTTT.

This clone came up once. V and J are TRBV7-5 and TRBJ2-5; the table's D call TRBD1 went unverified against the DNA. TRBV7-5 is listed as a pseudogene. The CDR3 consists of 15 residues. The CDR3 region has the DNA TGTGCCAGCAGCCGCGCCGCAGGGCCCGTAGAGACCCAGTACTTC. This codes for CASSRAAGPVETQYF.

This clone was counted between two and nine times. The V and J genes are TRBV11-3 and TRBJ1-1, with TRBD1 matching over 9 bases. Germline lookup yields CDR1 SGHNT and CDR2 YENEEA. The trim removed 2 bases at V and 4 bases at J, leaving 5 bases unmatched. The CDR3 consists of 15 residues. CDR3: CASSLPQGASTEAFF. The CDR3 nucleotides read TGTGCCAGCAGCTTACCACAGGGGGCTAGCACTGAAGCTTTCTTT.

The J gene is TRBJ1-4, the V gene TRBV18, with a weak D call TRBD1 (6 bases). Trimming took off 1 base at V and 8 bases at J, with 8 bases between the two ends. CDR1 KGHSH and CDR2 LQKENI come from the germline V gene. The CDR3 totals 13 residues. The CDR3 spells CASSPQGEEKLFF. The CDR3, as DNA: TGTGCCAGCTCACCACAGGGGGAAGAAAAACTGTTTTTT.

This clone was seen a few times. The chain joins TRBV6-8 to TRBJ2-7; tentative D call: TRBD1 (6 bases). CDR1 is MNHGY, CDR2 SAAAGT, per germline. The CDR3 contains 15 residues. Between the trimmed V and J ends, which lost 5 bases and 0 bases, there was a span of 14 bases. The CDR3 here is CASSKTGTSSYEQYF. The DNA of the CDR3 is TGTGCCAGCAGTAAAACCGGGACAAGCTCCTACGAGCAGTACTTC.